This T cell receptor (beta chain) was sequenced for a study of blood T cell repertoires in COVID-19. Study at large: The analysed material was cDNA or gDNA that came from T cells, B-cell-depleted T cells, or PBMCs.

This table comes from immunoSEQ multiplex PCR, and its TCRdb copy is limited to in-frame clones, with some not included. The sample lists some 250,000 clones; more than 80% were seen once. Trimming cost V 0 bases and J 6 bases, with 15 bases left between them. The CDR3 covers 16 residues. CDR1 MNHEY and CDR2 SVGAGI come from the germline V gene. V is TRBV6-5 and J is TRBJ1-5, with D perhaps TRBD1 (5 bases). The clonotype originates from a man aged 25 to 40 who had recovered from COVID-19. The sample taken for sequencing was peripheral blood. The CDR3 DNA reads TGTGCCAGCAGTTACTCGACGATTGAAGGGGTTCAGCCCCAGCATTTT. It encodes CASSYSTIEGVQPQHF.